The clone carrying this T cell receptor beta chain has a count of ten or more. As yet, its antigen is unknown. Trimming took 6 bases from V and 1 from J; bases not matched to a gene: 9. The CDR3 runs 17 residues. This record belongs to a study of T-cell reconstitution after alpha-beta-depleted transplantation in children. General observations from the study: Once a year had passed after transplant, T-cell counts and diversity came mostly from newly produced T cells. Alpha-beta T cells present about two months after transplant were reported to originate from several hundred expanded graft clones.

Preparation of the TCRbeta library was carried out with unique molecular identifiers. TCRdb redid the calling of the PCR reads with MiXCR, one entry per CDR3 protein. The sample consists of 450,000 to 550,000 distinct CDR3 sequences, about an eighth of them appearing once. This rearrangement joins TRBV12-3 or TRBV12-4 to TRBJ2-1, with TRBD2 matching over 10 bases. The sequenced sample was PBMCs, mostly from graft donor cells, obtained 180 days after TCRalphabeta/CD19-depleted stem cell transplant. This TCR was recovered from a female patient aged 2-15 years who had a stem cell transplant for aplastic anemia, so the T cells may come from the graft donor. In nucleotides, the CDR3 is TGTGCCAGCAGCCTCGGGTCTAGCGGGAGTTCCTACAATGAGCAGTTCTTC. It specifies CASSLGSSGSSYNEQFF.